This note documents a single T cell receptor (beta chain) sequence. There are many counts of this clone. Its antigen is still unknown. There are no base qualities to consult, and no much larger clone falls within one base. The library was built by means of the immunoSEQ multiplex PCR assay. For the multiplex PCR, a mixture combining 60 forward primers for TCR Vbeta segments and 13 reverse primers for TCR Jbeta segments was used. The CDR3 region of rearranged TCR beta genes was amplified from genomic DNA by a multiplex PCR assay. Amplified TCR beta libraries were sequenced as 87-base-pair reads on the Illumina HiSeq System. For the original study's pipeline: Across the 700 or so repertoires, a later analysis counted some 80 million unique TCR beta chains, around 10 million of which were shared by at least two donors. To remove PCR and sequencing errors, raw reads were error-corrected and collapsed into unique sequences using a nearest-neighbor algorithm that merged closely related sequences. Alignment of CDR3 sequences to IMGT reference sequences was used to assign V, D and J gene segments. For a sequence to be retained, a match of at least six nucleotides was required to both a V gene segment and a J gene segment. A rearrangement was called productive if the CDR3 had no stop codons and remained in frame with V and J, and every other rearrangement was called non-productive. Following IMGT convention, CDR3 was defined as the stretch from the second conserved V-encoded cysteine to the conserved J-encoded phenylalanine. The earlier analysis of 450 to 750 of the donors excluded any sequence lacking an unambiguous match to a single V gene segment. In an earlier analysis of some 590 of the donors, a V segment was called functional when productive rearrangements were above 56.7%, and segregating when the standard deviation between donors exceeded 5%. A statistical classification framework was built for diagnosing cytomegalovirus status from the catalog of TCR beta chain sequences. In a later analysis, V and J genes were assigned by comparing TCR nucleotide sequences against IMGT/GENE-DB human TR gene sequences. A later analysis assigned CDR3 sequences and most-parsimonious VDJ recombination scenarios with the TCRdist pipeline. In a later analysis, each TCR beta chain was defined by its CDR3 amino acid sequence together with its V-gene family, and reads lacking a unique V-gene family were excluded. In a later analysis, 450 to 600 highly shared, low-generation-probability nucleotide sequences were removed to address suspected cross-contamination and a sequencing artifact. A later analysis calculated a clonal expansion index for each public chain from normalized within-repertoire ranks of inferred template counts. Generation probabilities in a later analysis came from a VDJ recombination model fitted to out-of-frame rearrangements, and those results were checked against IGoR. Hypergeometric tests were used in a later analysis to score TCR-TCR, TCR-HLA and TCR-CMV co-occurrence, with a repertoire-size bias correction applied to the TCR pairs. False discovery rates were estimated in a later analysis by permuting HLA or CMV assignments 20 times. In a later analysis, co-occurring TCRs were grouped with DBSCAN, and TCRdist sequence similarity was added when clustering was performed within HLA-allele-positive subsets. Repertoires with fewer than 30,000 or more than 120,000 public chains, plus five repertoires with anomalous nucleotide sharing, were excluded from co-occurrence clustering. Imported from immuneACCESS, the table was reduced by TCRdb to in-frame sequences with V and J called. These copies leave out some clones; in studies compared against another copy, an unresolved V gene accounts for under half, and the cause of the remainder is not known. That table furnishes V, J and clone size, whereas the DNA furnished D and trimming. The sample table holds some 100,000 clones, of which approximately 73% were seen once. Under 5% of the sample is taken by the ten largest.

For this chain, trimming is 5 bases at the V end and 2 bases at the J end, and the number of junction bases without a gene match is 10. The CDR3, from cysteine to phenylalanine, totals 18 residues. Solely the CDR3 DNA is kept, with 54 bases framed from the first base. Looking up the germline V gene (reference sequence) yields CDR1 LNHDA and CDR2 SQIVND. The cohort was made up of 500 to 800 healthy bone marrow donors. At the time of sampling, every cohort member was nominally healthy, though immune exposures that went unrecorded were likely present. The donor was CMV seropositive and belonged to the group of more than 250 seropositive cohort members. A peripheral blood sample was collected from each donor, and TCR beta sequencing was performed on peripheral blood mononuclear cells. Genomic DNA extraction from the blood cell samples was performed with the Qiagen DNeasy Blood Extraction Kit. These data originate in a study of cytomegalovirus exposure and HLA in healthy donors (dated 2017 in TCRdb). Study-wide context: An earlier analysis of several hundred of the donors reported more than 250 Gb of sequence data and 117 million unique TCR beta sequences from about 179 million T cells. An early release covering about 600 HLA-typed donors comprised about 320 gigabases of sequencing data and 65 million to 100 million unique TCR sequences. Among the roughly 410 genotyped donors, around 81% belonged to the genetic ancestry cluster associated with self-reported Caucasian donors. The aim of the study was to test whether cataloging public T cell receptors could identify signatures of past pathogen exposure. The study used immunosequencing to profile the T cell repertoires of more than 650 subjects and linked those repertoires to cytomegalovirus serostatus. Besides the first cohort of more than 650 subjects, a separate validation cohort made up of about 120 different subjects was used. High-throughput TCR immunosequencing, statistical association of individual TCRs with disease status, and machine learning were combined to predict cytomegalovirus infection status. In a later analysis, previously published TCR beta repertoires from several hundred donors were re-analyzed and high-resolution HLA genotyping was added so that TCR occurrence patterns could be studied. Rather than using new phenotypic data, the later analysis identified candidate immune exposures from TCR beta sequences and from how often those sequences occurred across donors. In an earlier analysis of 587 of the donors, high-throughput TCR beta sequencing was used to judge whether each TCR beta V gene segment behaved as functional or pseudogenic. Donor age, sex, ethnicity and CMV serostatus were compiled together with the repertoire data. In a later genetic analysis, genome-wide SNP genotypes for 398 of the 666 donors were used, and that subset was treated as a discovery cohort. All discovery cohort repertoires had been generated on a single sequencing platform. Class I and class II HLA loci were covered by the typing at four-digit resolution. Typing coverage differed by locus: A, B, C, DRB1 and DQB1 were typed in roughly 620-630 donors, DQA1 in roughly 500, DPA1 in approximately 600, and DPB1 in approximately 450. Because of strong linkage in the cohort, roughly five DR-DQ haplotypes were treated as single units for association and clustering. Across some 400 genotyped donors of the cohort, an average of approximately 240,000 unique TCR beta nucleotide sequences per donor were sequenced, and 15% to 20% of those sequences were non-productive. Study-wide findings and limitations: A cluster of highly shared sequence variants was judged likely to be a technical artifact of the sequencing pipeline. According to a later genetic analysis, donors in an Asian-associated ancestry cluster had fewer N-insertions in productive TCRs than the approximately 700-donor mean. In both the original and validation cohorts, the classifier was reported to diagnose cytomegalovirus status with high specificity and sensitivity. Correlated functional status among segregating V segments might reflect linkage disequilibrium, but an unknown experimental factor could not be ruled out. A few of the identified cytomegalovirus-associated TCR beta chains were confirmed in vitro to be specific for cytomegalovirus antigens. Broadly in line with IMGT annotations, most TCR beta V segments showed up in productive rearrangements about 90% or about 30% of the time in an earlier analysis of 587 of the donors. A further reported finding was that TCR beta sequences accurately predicted the HLA-A and HLA-B alleles for most subjects in the first cohort. A later analysis found that TCR association rates varied across HLA loci, with DRB1 alleles showing the most associated TCRs and HLA-C alleles the fewest. At a false discovery rate of 0.05, a later analysis linked some 18,000 TCR beta sequences to specific HLA alleles. Sequencing depth was assumed to be roughly uniform across donors in the presence/absence analyses, though that assumption may not hold. Most TCR sequences were seen in very few donors, while some public TCRs were found in many individuals. CMV serostatus was the only immune exposure information available for the cohort. In this cohort, only TCR beta chains were sequenced, and detectable features were limited by the absence of alpha or paired-chain data. Strong co-occurrence of HLA alleles, especially DR and DQ, made assigning TCR associations to individual alleles difficult. The study gave a list of 150 to 200 TCR beta chains associated with cytomegalovirus. A later genetic analysis associated a missense DCLRE1C variant with V-gene and J-gene trimming of TCR beta chains, and an independent cohort replicated the association. In a later analysis, HLA-associated TCR beta chains were found to be more clonally expanded and to have lower generation probabilities than equally common non-associated chains. The earlier analysis of approximately 590 of the donors excluded 15 to 20 rarely observed V segments, including chromosome 9 orphons, because counts were too low. The authors suggested that the approach could potentially be generalized to other disease states and immunological phenotypes. Because the 87-base-pair reads could not distinguish some IMGT-functional V segments, including TRBV6-2 and TRBV6-3, those segments were excluded. Because some donors lacked HLA typing at each locus, the association tests relied only on the typed subset. A later analysis found that most CMV-associated TCR beta chains appeared HLA-restricted, with HLA associations seemingly driven largely by CMV exposure. In a later analysis, several top co-occurrence clusters were reported to appear linked to parvovirus B19, influenza, CMV and Epstein-Barr virus.

The chain joins TRBV19 to TRBJ2-6, with 9 middle bases fitting TRBD1. The receptor was derived from a woman aged 45 to 65 in good health and CMV-seropositive. The source material was PBMCs. The bases are TGTGCCAGTAGTTCCCAGACAGGGGGTAGCACTGGGGCCAACGTCCTGACTTTC. This gives the protein CASSSQTGGSTGANVLTF.